This TCR beta chain was captured in a study of T cell changes during pregnancy in multiple sclerosis. The V gene's germline CDR1 is SEHNR and CDR2 FQNEAQ (reference sequence). The CDR3 is 14 residues long. The germline V and J ends were trimmed by 3 bases and 5 bases, with 10 bases remaining between them. The method was immunoSEQ multiplex PCR; TCRdb's version includes in-frame clones alone and lacks a portion of them. The repertoire holds tens of thousands of clones, roughly nine tenths seen once, with about 1.7% in the top ten. The chain is built from TRBV7-9 and TRBJ1-4; possibly TRBD1 for D (6 bases). Material: peripheral blood, obtained after pregnancy. The receptor was derived from a female donor in good health, enrolled as a control in a pregnancy study. CDR3 bases: TGTGCCAGCAGCTTCTCAGGGGCCAATGAAAAACTGTTTTTT. Translating gives CASSFSGANEKLFF. The full variable domain, in which reference TRBV7-9 and TRBJ1-4 provide the parts outside the CDR3, is DTGVSQNPRHKITKRGQNVTFRCDPISEHNRLYWYRQTLGQGPEFLTYFQNEAQLEKSRLLSDRFSAERPKGSFSTLEIQRTEQGDSAMYLCASSFSGANEKLFFGSGTQLSVL.